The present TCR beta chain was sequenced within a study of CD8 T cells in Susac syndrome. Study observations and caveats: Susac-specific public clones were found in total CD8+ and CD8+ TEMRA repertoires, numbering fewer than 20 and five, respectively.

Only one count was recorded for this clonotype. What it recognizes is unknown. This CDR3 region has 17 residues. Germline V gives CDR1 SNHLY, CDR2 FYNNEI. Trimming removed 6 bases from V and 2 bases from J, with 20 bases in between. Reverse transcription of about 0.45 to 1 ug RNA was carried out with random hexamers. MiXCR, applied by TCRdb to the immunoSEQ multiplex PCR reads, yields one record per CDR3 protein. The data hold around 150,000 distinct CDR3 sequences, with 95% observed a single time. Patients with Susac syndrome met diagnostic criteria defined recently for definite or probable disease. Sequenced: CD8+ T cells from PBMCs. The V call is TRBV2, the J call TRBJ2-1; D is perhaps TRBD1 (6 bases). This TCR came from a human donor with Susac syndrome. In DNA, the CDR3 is TGTGCCAGCAGAGCTAAGGGACAAAATCTTCCCTACAATGAGCAGTTCTTC. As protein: CASRAKGQNLPYNEQFF.